A selection of T cell receptor beta chains follows, all from one sample in a study of vaccination effects on CD4 cells after COVID-19. Produced via immunoSEQ multiplex PCR; TCRdb's table is partial and in-frame only. The sample has 30,000 to 35,000 clones, over 70% seen once. Which antigens these TCRs recognize remains unknown. The material was CD4+ T cells from PBMCs cultured without peptide, obtained after COVID-19 vaccination. The receptors were sampled from a human donor who received a COVID-19 vaccine. The CDR3 runs from the conserved cysteine through the conserved F or W. Fields, in order: J gene, V gene, clone size, D gene, CDR3 DNA, CDR3 protein. D genes are given only for firm matches. Clone size is shown for a subset of rows, as once, few, many or a class of expanded clone.

>TRBJ1-1|TRBV21-1|.|.
TGTGCCAGCAGCAAATTGATACCCACCAGCACTGAAGCTTTCTTT
CASSKLIPTSTEAFF
>TRBJ1-5|TRBV6-5|few|.
TGTGCCAGCAGTTCTCAGTATAGCAATCAGCCCCAGCATTTT
CASSSQYSNQPQHF
>TRBJ2-2|TRBV10-3|.|TRBD2
TGTGCCATCAGTGGTTCAACCGGGACTAGCGGGACTCAAAGCACCGGGGAGCTGTTTTTT
CAISGSTGTSGTQSTGELFF
>TRBJ1-2|TRBV3-1/TRBV3-2|.|.
TGTGCCAGCAGACCATCGGGGCACTATGGCTACACCTTC
CASRPSGHYGYTF
>TRBJ1-1|TRBV5-3|.|.
TGTGCCAGAAGCTTAAGCGTCTGGGGCACTGAAGCTTTCTTT
CARSLSVWGTEAFF
>TRBJ1-1|TRBV5-1|.|TRBD1
TGCGCCAGCAGCCCTCGGACAGGGGAAATCACTGAAGCTTTCTTT
CASSPRTGEITEAFF
>TRBJ2-2|TRBV3-1/TRBV3-2|once|TRBD2
TGTGCCAGCAGCAGACTAGCGGCTGAGACCGGGGAGCTGTTTTTT
CASSRLAAETGELFF
>TRBJ1-3|TRBV7-2|.|TRBD1
TGTGCCAGCAGCACGTCAGGGGGCAATGGAAACACCATATATTTT
CASSTSGGNGNTIYF
>TRBJ2-1|TRBV27|.|.
TGTGCCAGCAAGAGCGGAAATTACAATGAGCAGTTCTTC
CASKSGNYNEQFF
>TRBJ2-7|TRBV5-1|few|.
TGCGCCAGCAGCTTGAGGTCAGATCGAACCTACGAGCAGTACTTC
CASSLRSDRTYEQYF
>TRBJ1-2|TRBV2|.|.
TGTGCCAGCAGTGGAGGGACGGGAACTAACTATGGCTACACCTTC
CASSGGTGTNYGYTF
>TRBJ2-1|TRBV5-4|.|TRBD2
TGTGCCAGCAGCTTGGGAGGGACTAGCGGGGGGGCGGAGGTTGAGCAGTTCTTC
CASSLGGTSGGAEVEQFF
>TRBJ2-3|TRBV3-1/TRBV3-2|.|.
TGTGCCAGCAGCCAAAACTTAGGACAGCCGTCGGATACGCAGTATTTT
CASSQNLGQPSDTQYF
>TRBJ1-1|TRBV5-6|.|.
TGTGCCAGCAGCACCACGGGTTCGCGCACTGAAGCTTTCTTT
CASSTTGSRTEAFF
>TRBJ2-7|TRBV19|.|TRBD2
TGTGCCACGCGGGAGGCGGGGGGTACCTACGAGCAGTACTTC
CATREAGGTYEQYF
>TRBJ1-2|TRBV5-1|.|.
TGCGCCAGCAGCTTGGCTACGAACGGCTACACCTTC
CASSLATNGYTF
>TRBJ1-1|TRBV6-5|.|.
TGTGCCAGCAGGCAGGGGAGACGGAACACTGAAGCTTTCTTT
CASRQGRRNTEAFF
>TRBJ2-5|TRBV6-5|.|TRBD1
TGTGCCAGCAGTTACTCTCCGGGACAGGGGGCGGAGACCCAGTACTTC
CASSYSPGQGAETQYF
>TRBJ1-4|TRBV10-3|.|TRBD1
TGTGCCACGAAGGGGGCAGGGGATCAGGAAAAACTGTTTTTT
CATKGAGDQEKLFF
>TRBJ2-6|TRBV13|.|TRBD1
TGTGCCAGCAGCTCGCTAGGGGGACAGGCACTTAACGGGGCCAACGTCCTGACTTTC
CASSSLGGQALNGANVLTF
>TRBJ1-2|TRBV10-3|.|.
TGTGCCATCAAGGCCGCGGGGCGAGATTCGTTCTATGGCTACACCTTC
CAIKAAGRDSFYGYTF
>TRBJ1-4|TRBV18|.|.
TGTGCCAGCTCACCTCGAGAGGCCCAGGGGGAAAAACTGTTTTTT
CASSPREAQGEKLFF
>TRBJ2-1|TRBV12-1|few|.
TGTGCCAGCAGCCCCTTACTAGCGGGAGATTACAATGAGCAGTTCTTC
CASSPLLAGDYNEQFF
>TRBJ1-1|TRBV2|.|.
TGTGCCAGCATGGGCAACACTGAAGCTTTCTTT
CASMGNTEAFF
>TRBJ2-6|TRBV5-1|.|.
TGCGCCAGCAGTTTCCGGGACTCACGGACTGGGGCCAACGTCCTGACTTTC
CASSFRDSRTGANVLTF
>TRBJ1-2|TRBV7-9|.|TRBD1
TGTGCCAGCAGTTCGCGACAGGGAGGAGGCTTTAACTATGGCTACACCTTC
CASSSRQGGGFNYGYTF
>TRBJ1-1|TRBV18|.|.
TGTGCCAGCTCACCAGGGGCGAACACTGAAGCTTTCTTT
CASSPGANTEAFF
>TRBJ1-2|TRBV5-4|.|.
TGTGCCAGCAGCTCCGGAGCCCTCAGGATTGGCTATGGCTACACCTTC
CASSSGALRIGYGYTF